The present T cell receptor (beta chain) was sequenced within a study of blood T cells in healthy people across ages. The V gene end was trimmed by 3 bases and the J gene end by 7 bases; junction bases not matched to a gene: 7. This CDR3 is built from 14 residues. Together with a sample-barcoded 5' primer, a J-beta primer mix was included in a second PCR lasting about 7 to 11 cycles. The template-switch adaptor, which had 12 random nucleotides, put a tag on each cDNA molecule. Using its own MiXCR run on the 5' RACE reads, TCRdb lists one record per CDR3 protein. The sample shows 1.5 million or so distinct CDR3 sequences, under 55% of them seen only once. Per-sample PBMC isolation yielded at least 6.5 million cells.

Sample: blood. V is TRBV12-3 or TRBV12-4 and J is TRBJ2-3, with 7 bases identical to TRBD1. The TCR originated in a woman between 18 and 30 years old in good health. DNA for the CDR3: TGTGCCAGCAGTTTGGGGACAGCCAGCCATACGCAGTATTTT. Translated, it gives CASSLGTASHTQYF.